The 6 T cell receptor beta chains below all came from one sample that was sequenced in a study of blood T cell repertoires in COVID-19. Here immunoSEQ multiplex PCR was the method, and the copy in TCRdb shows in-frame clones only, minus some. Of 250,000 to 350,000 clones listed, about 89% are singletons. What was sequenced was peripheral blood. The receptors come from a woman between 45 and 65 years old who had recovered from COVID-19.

The CDR3 region has the DNA TGTGCCAGCACCCCCCGGCGGGAGGGCACCGGGGAGCTGTTTTTT. Protein: CASTPRREGTGELFF. The chain recombines TRBV7-2 with TRBJ2-2; 9 nucleotides align to TRBD2. The J segment lost 4 bases and the V segment lost 7 bases, leaving 7 bases of the junction unmatched. Germline CDR1 and CDR2: SGHTA and FQGNSA. The CDR3 runs to 15 residues.

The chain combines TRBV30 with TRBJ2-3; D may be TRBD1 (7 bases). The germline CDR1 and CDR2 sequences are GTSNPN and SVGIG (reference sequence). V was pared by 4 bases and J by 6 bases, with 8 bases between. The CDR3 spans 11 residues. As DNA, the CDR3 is TGTGCCTGGACAGGGGGGGATACGCAGTATTTT. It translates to CAWTGGDTQYF.

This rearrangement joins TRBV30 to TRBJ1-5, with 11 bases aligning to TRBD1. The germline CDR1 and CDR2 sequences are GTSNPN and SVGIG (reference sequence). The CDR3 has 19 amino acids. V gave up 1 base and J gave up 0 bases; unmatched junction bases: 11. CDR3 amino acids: CAWSDTRDRGFNSNQPQHF. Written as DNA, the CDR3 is TGTGCCTGGAGTGATACACGGGACAGGGGGTTTAATAGCAATCAGCCCCAGCATTTT.

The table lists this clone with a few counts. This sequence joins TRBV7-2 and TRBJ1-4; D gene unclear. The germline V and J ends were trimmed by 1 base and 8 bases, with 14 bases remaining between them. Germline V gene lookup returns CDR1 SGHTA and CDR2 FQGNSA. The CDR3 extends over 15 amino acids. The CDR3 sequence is CASSLVLGEREKLFF. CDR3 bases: TGTGCCAGCAGCTTAGTCTTGGGTGAGCGGGAAAAACTGTTTTTT.

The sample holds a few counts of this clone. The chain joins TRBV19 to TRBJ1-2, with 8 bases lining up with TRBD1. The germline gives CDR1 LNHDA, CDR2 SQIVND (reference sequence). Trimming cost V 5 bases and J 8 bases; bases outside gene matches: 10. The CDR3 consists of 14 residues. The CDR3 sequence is CASSQLDREDGYTF. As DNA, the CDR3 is TGTGCCAGTAGTCAACTGGACAGGGAGGACGGCTACACCTTC.

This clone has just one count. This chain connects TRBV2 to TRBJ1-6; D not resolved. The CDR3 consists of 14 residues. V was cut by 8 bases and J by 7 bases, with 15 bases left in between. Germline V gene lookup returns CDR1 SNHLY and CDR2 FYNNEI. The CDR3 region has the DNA TGTGCCAGCGGAGGACGGTCCCCGAATTCACCCCTCCACTTT. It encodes CASGGRSPNSPLHF.